Described below is a single T cell receptor beta chain sequence and its context. The antigen this receptor binds is unknown. Given a much more abundant clone one base away, this may be a read error. These data are taken from a study of blood T cell repertoires in COVID-19 (dated by TCRdb to the early 2020s). About the full investigation: Samples covering the acute and convalescent phases of COVID-19 were provided by collaborators in the United States, Italy and Spain. The repertoires were released in a freely available public database meant as a resource for research on the immune response to SARS-CoV-2. Where available, HLA class I and class II types were obtained from metadata supplied by the sample provider rather than from assay-based typing. The samples were drawn from two sources: the first 160 participants of the ongoing ImmuneRACE study, and fewer than 1,500 subjects contributed by 6 global collaborators. The sample metadata nearly always contained a de-identified subject ID, COVID-19 status, age in years and sex. The material from the prospective study consisted of cDNA or gDNA derived from T cells, B-cell-depleted T cells, or PBMCs. Subjects who had been exposed to COVID-19, were actively infected with it, or had recovered from it provided the deeply sampled blood TCRbeta repertoires that made up the dataset. Points the paper makes about the study in general: The amount of clinical and demographic metadata varied by source and participant and was provided uncurated.

Each collaborating institution followed its own protocols to collect whole blood in K2EDTA tubes. For TCRbeta analysis, collaborators shipped samples as frozen whole blood, isolated PBMCs, or DNA extracted from either of those sample types. TCRbeta CDR3 regions were amplified from genomic DNA using the immunoSEQ Assay, a bias-controlled multiplex PCR. The paper's data handling went like this. The number of nucleated cells in each sample was estimated from the amplification of reference gene primers within the assay. To quantify the absolute abundance of each unique TCRbeta CDR3 rearrangement, sequence reads were collapsed and filtered. For each sample, productive Simpson clonality was calculated as the square root of Simpson's diversity index across productive rearrangements. TCRdb retrieved this table from immuneACCESS and kept in-frame rearrangements only. Not all clones are present; in checked studies, unresolved V genes account for under half, and no reason is known for the remainder. V and J calls and clone size follow that table, whereas D and trimming were derived from the DNA. The sample table lists 150,000 to 200,000 clones, about 89% of them with a count of one. Of the sample, about 3% falls within the top ten clones.

The CDR3 holds 13 amino acids from the cysteine to the phenylalanine. The DNA shown is the 39-base CDR3, in frame from base 1. The germline V gene yields SGHNT for CDR1 and YENEEA for CDR2. Trimmed from V: 5 bases; trimmed from J: 1 base; junction bases lacking a gene match: 1. The receptor's source is a man in his sixties with acute or convalescent COVID-19. Sequencing was performed on peripheral blood. Recombination linked TRBV11-3 to TRBJ1-1; 7 middle bases align to TRBD1. DNA sequence: TGTGCCAGCAGCCGACAGGGGAACACTGAAGCTTTCTTT. This sequence encodes CASSRQGNTEAFF.